Each of the 18 T cell receptor beta chains below was sequenced from the same sample in a study of CD8+CD57+ T cells in acquired aplastic anemia. For sequencing, patients were chosen who had shown expansion of CD8+CD57+ cells by flow cytometry. CDR3 and TCR beta VDJ profiling relied on genomic DNA as the template. One entry per CDR3 protein results from TCRdb running MiXCR on the reads. The sample holds around 430,000 distinct CDR3 sequences, 25% to 40% seen once. The sample taken for sequencing was sorted CD4+, CD8+, or CD8+CD57+ T cells (not recorded which) from PBMCs. Receptor source: a human donor with aplastic anemia.

This clonotype came up many times. V usage is TRBV20-1 and J usage is TRBJ1-1; a possible D gene is TRBD1 (5 bases). The germline CDR1 and CDR2 sequences are DFQATT and SNEGSKA (reference sequence). The CDR3 is 12 residues long. V lost 7 bases and J 0 bases, leaving 9 bases between the germline ends. CDR3 sequence reads: CSVPTVNTEAFF. As DNA, the CDR3 is TGCAGTGTCCCGACAGTGAACACTGAAGCTTTCTTT.

The CDR3 loop reads CASSLWSNTGELFF. DNA of the CDR3: TGTGCCAGCAGCTTATGGAGTAACACCGGGGAGCTGTTTTTT. The V gene is TRBV7-2, the J gene TRBJ2-2, with D uncertain. The V end was cut by 2 bases, the J end by 2 bases, with 6 bases between. The CDR3 is 14 amino acids. Germline loops: CDR1 SGHTA, CDR2 FQGNSA.

In this sample, this clonotype turned up a few times. The V gene is TRBV6-1, the J gene TRBJ2-4, with D possibly being TRBD2 (6 bases). The V gene lost 6 bases and the J gene lost 2 bases, with 17 bases spanning the gap. The CDR3 totals 16 residues. Germline V CDR1 and CDR2: MNHNS, SASEGT. CDR3 nucleotides: TGTGCCAGCAGCCTAACGACCGGGGGATCCAAAAACATTCAGTACTTC. Its translation is CASSLTTGGSKNIQYF.

The V call is TRBV6-1, the J call TRBJ1-5, with D possibly being TRBD1 (5 bases). The CDR3 is made up of 16 amino acids. Trimming cost V 7 bases and J 1 base, with 17 bases left between them. The germline V gene has CDR1 MNHNS and CDR2 SASEGT. The CDR3 DNA follows: TGTGCCAGCACCCAAAAGGACACCCCCAGCAATCAGCCCCAGCATTTT. Amino acid sequence: CASTQKDTPSNQPQHF.

There are a few counts of this clonotype. This chain connects TRBV7-9 to TRBJ2-2; 7 positions agree with TRBD1. The germline CDR1 and CDR2 sequences are SEHNR and FQNEAQ (reference sequence). The V and J ends lost 3 bases and 5 bases, in that order; junction bases with no gene match: 6. This CDR3 spans 15 amino acids. CDR3 residues: CASSFTGVATGELFF. The CDR3 bases are TGTGCCAGCAGCTTCACAGGGGTGGCGACCGGGGAGCTGTTTTTT.

This clonotype was counted ten times or more. The V gene is TRBV19, the J gene TRBJ2-7; D perhaps matches TRBD1 (6 bases). Trimming shortened V by 4 bases and J by 5 bases, and 15 bases separated the two germline ends. The CDR3 covers 14 residues. Per the germline V gene, CDR1 is LNHDA and CDR2 is SQIVND (reference sequence). The CDR3: CASSNTGTFDEQYF. CDR3 coding DNA: TGTGCCAGTAGTAACACCGGGACATTCGACGAGCAGTACTTC.

This clonotype was observed many times. The chain carries TRBV12-3 or TRBV12-4 and TRBJ2-6; no clear D. Trimming cost V 5 bases and J 4 bases, with 12 bases left between them. This CDR3 comprises 15 residues. The chain's CDR3 is CASSLTPSGANVLTF. CDR3 coding DNA: TGTGCCAGCAGTCTTACCCCAAGCGGGGCCAACGTCCTGACTTTC.

This clonotype was found a few times. This sequence joins TRBV6-1 and TRBJ2-3; the match to TRBD2 covers 7 bases. Germline trimming cut 4 bases from V and 1 base from J; bases unmatched to any gene: 8. The CDR3 extends over 16 amino acids. CDR1 is MNHNS and CDR2 is SASEGT in the germline V gene. The CDR3 sequence is CASSAWSGIGTDTQYF. The DNA of the CDR3 is TGTGCCAGCAGTGCATGGAGCGGGATCGGCACAGATACGCAGTATTTT.

This clonotype was observed a handful of times. The genes are TRBV15 and TRBJ2-7; TRBD1 aligns across 8 bases. This CDR3 is built from 15 residues. The ends lost 2 bases at V and 5 bases at J; junction bases unmatched: 8. Per germline, CDR1 LNHNV and CDR2 YYDKDF (reference sequence). The CDR3 loop reads CATSRQGALRNEQYF. The DNA of the CDR3 is TGTGCCACCAGCAGACAGGGGGCCCTTCGGAACGAGCAGTACTTC.

This clonotype was detected many times. The rearrangement joins TRBV9 to TRBJ2-7; 7 bases are shared with TRBD2. J gave up 5 bases and V 0 bases, and 8 bases lay outside the gene matches. The CDR3 covers 15 residues. Per the germline V gene, CDR1 is SGDLS and CDR2 is YYNGEE. The DNA for the CDR3 is TGTGCCAGCAGCGTAGCGGTCAGCGGGGAGGACGAGCAGTACTTC. This gives the protein CASSVAVSGEDEQYF.

This chain uses TRBV29-1 with TRBJ1-5, with 7 bases lining up with TRBD1. The germline CDR1 and CDR2 sequences are SQVTM and ANQGSEA. The CDR3 is made up of 11 amino acids. After removal of 7 bases from V and 5 bases from J, the junction contained 2 bases not matched to a gene. In DNA form, the CDR3 reads TGCAGCGAGGGGGCCGATCAGCCCCAGCATTTT. Residues: CSEGADQPQHF.

In the case of this clonotype: Being one base from a much bigger clone, this may be a read error. The J gene is TRBJ2-2, the V gene TRBV29-1; tentatively, D is TRBD1 or TRBD2 (6 bases each). The CDR3 loop spans 14 amino acids. Germline-derived CDR1 and CDR2 are SQVTM and ANQGSEA. V was shortened by 6 bases and J by 5 bases, with 16 bases between the two germline ends. The CDR3 is CSVQGLGETGELFF. The CDR3 DNA is TGCAGCGTACAGGGACTGGGGGAAACCGGGGAGCTGTTTTTT.

Many counts were recorded for this clonotype. V gene TRBV6-2 or TRBV6-3 combines with J gene TRBJ2-2; possibly TRBD1 or TRBD2 for D (6 bases each). The CDR3 totals 15 residues. V was clipped by 6 bases and J by 5 bases, with 16 bases between them. Looked up from germline, CDR1 is MNHEY and CDR2 is SVGEGT. This CDR3 reads CASRRPQGRTGELFF. The CDR3 DNA follows: TGTGCCAGCAGACGACCCCAGGGGAGGACCGGGGAGCTGTTTTTT.

The chain joins TRBV24-1 to TRBJ1-2; 7 bases match TRBD1. Germline V gene lookup returns CDR1 KGHDR and CDR2 SFDVKD. The CDR3 contains 15 residues. Losses at the gene ends were 2 bases for V and 4 bases for J; bases not matched to a gene: 6. The chain's CDR3 is CATSDYGRGSYGYTF. Written as DNA, the CDR3 is TGTGCCACCAGTGATTACGGCAGGGGGAGCTATGGCTACACCTTC.

This clonotype was seen repeatedly, ten times or more. The CDR3 reads CASSGSGEYNEQFF. CDR3 nucleotides: TGCGCCAGCAGTGGTAGCGGGGAGTACAATGAGCAGTTCTTC. The gene calls are TRBV10-1 and TRBJ2-1, with 8 bases that match TRBD2. V was pared by 4 bases and J by 4 bases, with 3 bases of the junction left unmatched. The CDR3 length is 14 residues. Germline V gene sequence: CDR1 WNHNN, CDR2 SYGVQD (reference sequence).

This chain joins TRBV19 and TRBJ1-2; 9 bases line up with TRBD1. The germline V gene has CDR1 LNHDA and CDR2 SQIVND (reference sequence). CDR3 length: 13 amino acids. The ends lost 11 bases at V and 4 bases at J; junction bases unmatched: 8. The CDR3 here is CAWRTGVAYGYTF. In nucleotides, the CDR3 is TGTGCCTGGAGGACAGGGGTTGCCTATGGCTACACCTTC.

The V and J genes are TRBV28 and TRBJ1-2; D possibly corresponds to TRBD1 (5 bases). V dropped 3 bases and J dropped 6 bases, with 17 bases sitting between them. The length of the CDR3 is 15 residues. The germline CDR1 and CDR2 sequences are MDHEN and SYDVKM. The DNA for the CDR3 is TGTGCCAGCAGTTTTCTCTTCGGGGCAGGAGATGGCTACACCTTC. Translating it yields CASSFLFGAGDGYTF.

This clonotype was seen once. This rearrangement joins TRBV6-1 to TRBJ2-5; tentatively, D is TRBD2 (6 bases). CDR3 length: 15 residues. The V gene's germline CDR1 is MNHNS and CDR2 SASEGT. Trimming removed 6 bases from V and 2 bases from J, with 16 bases in between. CDR3 loop: CASRTRRGGQETQYF. The CDR3 DNA reads TGTGCCAGCAGAACCCGACGTGGGGGGCAAGAGACCCAGTACTTC.